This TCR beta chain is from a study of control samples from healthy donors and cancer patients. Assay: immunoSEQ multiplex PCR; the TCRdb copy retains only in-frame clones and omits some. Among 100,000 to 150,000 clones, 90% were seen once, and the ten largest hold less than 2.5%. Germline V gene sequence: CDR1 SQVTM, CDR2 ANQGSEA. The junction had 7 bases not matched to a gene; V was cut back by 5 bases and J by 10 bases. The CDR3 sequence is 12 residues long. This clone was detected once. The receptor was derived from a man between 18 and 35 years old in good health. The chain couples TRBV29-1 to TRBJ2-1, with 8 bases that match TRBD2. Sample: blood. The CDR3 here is CSVLGLAFEQFF. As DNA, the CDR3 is TGCAGCGTTCTCGGACTAGCATTCGAGCAGTTCTTC.